These 27 T cell receptor beta chains share one sample of origin, sequenced in a study of cytomegalovirus exposure and HLA in healthy donors. The table came from immunoSEQ multiplex PCR; TCRdb's copy has only in-frame clones and leaves some out. The top ten hold less than 2% of the sample, which has approximately 120,000 clones, roughly 95% seen once. The sample comprised PBMCs. These receptors were collected from a man between 18 and 35 years old in good health and CMV-seronegative.

The V and J genes are TRBV6-6 and TRBJ2-7; TRBD1 matches at 10 bases. J was trimmed by 7 bases and V by 4 bases; bases with no gene match: 10. The germline CDR1 and CDR2 sequences are MNHNY and SVGAGI (reference sequence). The CDR3 totals 15 residues. Written as DNA, the CDR3 is TGTGCCAGCAGTTCCTCCGGGACAGGGGACCGGGAGCAGTACTTC. Translated, it gives CASSSSGTGDREQYF.

The rearrangement uses TRBV7-9 and TRBJ2-3; 10 bases match TRBD2. The CDR3 is made up of 15 amino acids. The V gene end was trimmed by 8 bases and the J gene end by 4 bases; junction bases not matched to a gene: 9. CDR1 SEHNR and CDR2 FQNEAQ come from the germline V gene (reference sequence). The CDR3: CASGEREGPPDTQYF. In nucleotides, the CDR3 is TGTGCCAGCGGGGAGCGGGAGGGCCCTCCAGATACGCAGTATTTT.

This chain links TRBV11-3 with TRBJ2-1; TRBD2 matches 10 bases. The CDR3 spans 17 residues. V dropped 5 bases and J dropped 10; count of bases not matched to a gene: 17. CDR1 and CDR2 from the germline V gene are SGHNT and YENEEA. The chain's CDR3 is CASSHAGLAGVSGEQFF. The CDR3 coding sequence is TGTGCCAGCAGCCACGCGGGGCTAGCGGGAGTTTCAGGGGAGCAGTTCTTC.

V usage is TRBV28 and J usage is TRBJ2-2; D not resolved. CDR3 length equals 13 residues. V was pared by 8 bases and J by 7 bases, with 14 bases between. Germline CDR1 MDHEN, CDR2 SYDVKM. Here the CDR3 DNA reads TGTGCCAGCGCAGGCCAAGCTGGCGGGGAGCTGTTTTTT. It translates to CASAGQAGGELFF.

The chain is built from TRBV6-5 and TRBJ1-1, with 7 bases matching TRBD1. Germline CDR1 reads MNHEY; CDR2 reads SVGAGI. V lost 1 base, J lost 3 bases, and 2 bases stayed unmatched. The CDR3 runs to 14 residues. CDR3 region: CASSYWGTDTEAFF. The DNA of the CDR3 is TGTGCCAGCAGTTACTGGGGGACAGACACTGAAGCTTTCTTT.

The chain carries TRBV11-2 and TRBJ2-7; D is unresolved. The germline V and J ends were trimmed by 0 bases and 2 bases, with 11 bases remaining between them. This CDR3 spans 15 amino acids. CDR1 and CDR2 from the germline V gene are SGHAT and FQNNGV. CDR3: CASSLEVPPTYEQYF. The CDR3, as DNA: TGTGCCAGCAGCTTAGAGGTCCCTCCTACCTACGAGCAGTACTTC.

V is TRBV27 and J is TRBJ1-1; unclear D gene. This CDR3 is 14 amino acids long. Trimming took off 5 bases at V and 0 bases at J, with 10 bases between the two ends. CDR1 MNHEY and CDR2 SMNVEV come from the germline V gene (reference sequence). CDR3 loop: CASSKYGMNTEAFF. The CDR3 region has the DNA TGTGCCAGCAGTAAGTACGGTATGAACACTGAAGCTTTCTTT.

The V call is TRBV10-1, the J call TRBJ2-1; TRBD2 matches at 9 bases. Trimming took 3 bases from V and 5 from J; bases not matched to a gene: 17. CDR3 length: 19 residues. In germline, CDR1 is WNHNN, CDR2 SYGVQD (reference sequence). As DNA, the CDR3 is TGCGCCAGCAGTGATATAGCGGGGGCCCAACCTTCCCCTAACAATGAGCAGTTCTTC. Translated, it gives CASSDIAGAQPSPNNEQFF.

This rearrangement joins TRBV9 to TRBJ2-2; TRBD2 aligns across 11 bases. The CDR3 is made up of 19 amino acids. V lost 0 bases, J lost 1 base, and 8 bases stayed unmatched. Germline CDR1 SGDLS, CDR2 YYNGEE. The chain's CDR3 is CASSVEGTLAGGNTGELFF. The CDR3 nucleotides are TGTGCCAGCAGCGTAGAAGGGACTCTAGCGGGAGGGAACACCGGGGAGCTGTTTTTT.

This rearrangement joins TRBV28 to TRBJ2-2; 8 nucleotides align to TRBD1. This CDR3 is built from 16 residues. The J segment lost 4 bases and the V segment lost 3 bases, leaving 7 bases of the junction unmatched. Germline V gene sequence: CDR1 MDHEN, CDR2 SYDVKM. CDR3 region: CASSLGTGIFTGELFF. The DNA for the CDR3 is TGTGCCAGCAGTTTGGGGACAGGTATATTCACCGGGGAGCTGTTTTTT. The whole variable domain, filled in from reference TRBV28 and TRBJ2-2, reads DVKVTQSSRYLVKRTGEKVFLECVQDMDHENMFWYRQDPGLGLRLIYFSYDVKMKEKGDIPEGYSVSREKKERFSLILESASTNQTSMYLCASSLGTGIFTGELFFGEGSRLTVL.

A single count supports this clone. V and J are TRBV19 and TRBJ2-5; no definite D call. This CDR3 is 11 amino acids long. The ends were cut back, 5 bases at V and 2 bases at J, with 3 bases in the middle. Looked up from germline, CDR1 is LNHDA and CDR2 is SQIVND (reference sequence). CDR3 nucleotide sequence: TGTGCCAGTAGTCTACAAGAGACCCAGTACTTC. It yields the protein CASSLQETQYF.

V and J are TRBV7-2 and TRBJ2-7; D perhaps matches TRBD1 (6 bases). The CDR3 extends over 14 amino acids. Germline-derived CDR1 and CDR2 are SGHTA and FQGNSA. Trimming removed 3 bases at V and 3 bases at J, with 12 bases between. CDR3 coding DNA: TGTGCCAGCAGCTTTAGTAAGGACAGCTACGAGCAGTACTTC. Its protein is CASSFSKDSYEQYF.

J is TRBJ2-3 and V is TRBV28; TRBD2 agrees at 7 bases. The CDR3 sequence is 15 residues long. V was pared by 3 bases and J by 0 bases, with 3 bases of the junction left unmatched. CDR1 and CDR2 (germline): MDHEN, SYDVKM. As DNA, the CDR3 is TGTGCCAGCAGTTTGCGGGGGTCTAGCACAGATACGCAGTATTTT. Its protein product is CASSLRGSSTDTQYF.

This chain connects TRBV7-8 to TRBJ1-2; 10 nucleotides align to TRBD1. The CDR3 runs to 16 residues. V trimming: 1 base; J trimming: 5 bases; junction bases outside the gene matches: 7. In germline, CDR1 is SGHVS, CDR2 FQNEAQ. The CDR3 nucleotides read TGTGCCAGCAGCTTAGTAGGACAGGGGGTCCCTTATGGCTACACCTTC. Its translation is CASSLVGQGVPYGYTF. Full variable domain (outside the CDR3, taken from reference TRBV7-8 and TRBJ1-2): GAGVSQSPRYKVAKRGQDVALRCDPISGHVSLFWYQQALGQGPEFLTYFQNEAQLDKSGLPSDRFFAERPEGSVSTLKIQRTQQEDSAVYLCASSLVGQGVPYGYTFGSGTRLTVV.

V is TRBV9 and J is TRBJ1-2; D gene ambiguous. CDR1 is SGDLS and CDR2 is YYNGEE in the germline V gene. CDR3 length: 16 amino acids. V dropped 3 bases and J dropped 8 bases, with 23 bases sitting between them. The CDR3 DNA reads TGTGCCAGCAGCGAGGGAGAGCTTCCTTGGCCGGGAGGCTACACCTTC. Translation: CASSEGELPWPGGYTF.

The chain links TRBV6-5 to TRBJ2-3, with 7 bases that match TRBD2. CDR1 MNHEY and CDR2 SVGAGI come from the germline V gene. Trimming took 7 bases from V and 6 from J; bases not matched to a gene: 10. The CDR3 is made up of 14 amino acids. CDR3: CASTGGDRLDTQYF. CDR3 coding DNA: TGTGCCAGCACTGGGGGGGACCGACTGGATACGCAGTATTTT.

The chain joins TRBV4-2 to TRBJ2-1; a possible D gene is TRBD1 (6 bases). V was pared by 1 base and J by 7 bases, with 14 bases between. The CDR3 is 15 amino acids. CDR1 and CDR2 from the germline V gene are LGHNA and YNFKEQ. The CDR3 coding sequence is TGTGCCAGCAGCCAAGCAGAGGACAGATGGAATGAGCAGTTCTTC. Translation gives CASSQAEDRWNEQFF.

This chain uses TRBV28 with TRBJ2-2; TRBD1 matches at 9 bases. V lost 8 bases to trimming and J lost 6 bases; unmatched junction nucleotides: 4. The CDR3 consists of 13 residues. In germline, CDR1 is MDHEN, CDR2 SYDVKM. The CDR3 DNA reads as TGTGCCAGCGACGGGACAGGGTCCGGGGAGCTGTTTTTT. Its translation: CASDGTGSGELFF.

The V gene is TRBV5-5, the J gene TRBJ1-1; D may be TRBD1 (5 bases). Trimming removed 2 bases at V and 3 bases at J, with 5 bases between. The CDR3 consists of 12 residues. Germline CDR1 is SGHKS and CDR2 is YYEKEE (reference sequence). The CDR3, as DNA: TGTGCCAGCAGCTTACAGGACACTGAAGCTTTCTTT. Its protein product is CASSLQDTEAFF.

The chain couples TRBV4-2 to TRBJ1-2; D gene uncertain. The germline V and J ends were trimmed by 0 bases and 8 bases, with 10 bases remaining between them. This CDR3 comprises 13 residues. Germline V lookup: CDR1 LGHNA, CDR2 YNFKEQ. The CDR3 DNA reads as TGTGCCAGCAGCCAAGATCGGTTCCGGGGCTACACCTTC. Translating it yields CASSQDRFRGYTF.

A remark on this clone: Sequence at one end of the junction differs from germline and may be a read error. This chain uses TRBV7-3 with TRBJ2-5, with TRBD2 matching 8 bases. CDR3 length: 14 residues. Germline loops: CDR1 SGHTA, CDR2 FQGTGA. The CDR3 region is CASSSQVTSAPPNF. CDR3 in DNA: TGTGCCAGCAGCTCACAGGTGACTAGCGCCCCCCCCAACTTC.

The chain recombines TRBV29-1 with TRBJ2-5; tentatively, D is TRBD2 (6 bases). Trimming cost V 6 bases and J 1 base, with 15 bases left between them. Germline V lookup: CDR1 SQVTM, CDR2 ANQGSEA. The CDR3 extends over 14 amino acids. The CDR3 region has the DNA TGCAGCGTGCCGCCTGCGGGGCCCCAAGAGACCCAGTACTTC. Translating it yields CSVPPAGPQETQYF.

The chain joins TRBV11-2 to TRBJ2-7; 10 bases map to TRBD1. This CDR3 is built from 17 residues. In germline, CDR1 is SGHAT, CDR2 FQNNGV. The trim removed 1 base at V and 7 bases at J, leaving 13 bases unmatched. CDR3 residues: CASSLGETGTGVWEQYF. CDR3 nucleotide sequence: TGTGCCAGCAGCTTAGGGGAGACCGGGACAGGGGTTTGGGAGCAGTACTTC.

Worth noting for this clone: Distinct nucleotide sequences in the sample also encode this CDR3. The chain is built from TRBV7-9 and TRBJ1-5; D uncertain. CDR3 length equals 12 residues. V lost 4 bases, J lost 4 bases, and 5 bases lay in between. Germline V gene lookup returns CDR1 SEHNR and CDR2 FQNEAQ (reference sequence). CDR3 bases: TGTGCCAGCAGCTCCCTAAATCAGCCCCAGCATTTT. Its translation: CASSSLNQPQHF.

This clone was recorded once. V gene TRBV15 combines with J gene TRBJ2-7, with a weak D call TRBD2 (6 bases). V lost 2 bases and J 7 bases, leaving 18 bases between the germline ends. The CDR3 has 15 amino acids. Germline V gives CDR1 LNHNV, CDR2 YYDKDF (reference sequence). The CDR3 DNA is TGTGCCACCAGCAGATATTTGGACCCGGGAGTGGAGCAGTACTTC. Its translation: CATSRYLDPGVEQYF.

The chain is built from TRBV13 and TRBJ2-7; a weak D match, TRBD1 (6 bases). This CDR3 has 15 amino acids. Between the trimmed V and J ends, which lost 5 bases and 9 bases, there was a span of 23 bases. The V gene's germline CDR1 is PRHDT and CDR2 FYEKMQ (reference sequence). This chain's CDR3 is CASSTRDTPSRGQYF. CDR3 bases: TGTGCCAGCAGCACACGGGACACACCGAGTCGGGGGCAGTACTTC. Together with reference TRBV13 and TRBJ2-7, the CDR3 gives the full variable domain: AAGVIQSPRHLIKEKRETATLKCYPIPRHDTVYWYQQGPGQDPQFLISFYEKMQSDKGSIPDRFSAQQFSDYHSELNMSSLELGDSALYFCASSTRDTPSRGQYFGPGTRLTVT.

The gene calls are TRBV5-1 and TRBJ1-5; no clear D. V lost 3 bases to trimming and J lost 0 bases, with 4 bases between them. Germline V CDR1 and CDR2: SGHRS, YFSETQ. This CDR3 contains 13 residues. For the CDR3, the DNA is TGCGCCAGCAGCTACGGTAGCAATCAGCCCCAGCATTTT. This codes for CASSYGSNQPQHF.